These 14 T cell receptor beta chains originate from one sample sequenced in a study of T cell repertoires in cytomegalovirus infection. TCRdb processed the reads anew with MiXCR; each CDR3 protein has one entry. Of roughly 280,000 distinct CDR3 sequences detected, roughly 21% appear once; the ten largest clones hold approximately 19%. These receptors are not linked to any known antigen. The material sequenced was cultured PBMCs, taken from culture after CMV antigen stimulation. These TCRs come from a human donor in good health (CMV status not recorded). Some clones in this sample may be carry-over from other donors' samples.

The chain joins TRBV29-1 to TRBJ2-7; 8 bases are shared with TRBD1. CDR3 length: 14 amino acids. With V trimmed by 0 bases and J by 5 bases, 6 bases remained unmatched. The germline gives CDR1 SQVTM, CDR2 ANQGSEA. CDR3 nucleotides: TGCAGCGTTGAAGATCTCGAGACAGGGGACGAGCAGTACGTC. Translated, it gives CSVEDLETGDEQYV.

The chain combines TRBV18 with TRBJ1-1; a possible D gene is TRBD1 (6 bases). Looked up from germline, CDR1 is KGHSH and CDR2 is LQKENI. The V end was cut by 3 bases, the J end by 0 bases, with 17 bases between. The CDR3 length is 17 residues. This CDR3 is CASSPPQGSGMNTEAFF. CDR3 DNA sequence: TGTGCCAGCTCACCCCCACAGGGATCCGGAATGAACACTGAAGCTTTCTTT.

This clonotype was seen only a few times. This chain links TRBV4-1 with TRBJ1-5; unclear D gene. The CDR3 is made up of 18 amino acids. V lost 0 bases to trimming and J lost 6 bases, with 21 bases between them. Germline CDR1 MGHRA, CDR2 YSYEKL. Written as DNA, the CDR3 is TGCGCCAGCAGCCAAGAAGCATTGCCTCGGACGGCGGGTCAGCCCCAGCATTTT. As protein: CASSQEALPRTAGQPQHF.

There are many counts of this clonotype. The CDR3 loop is CASSLVRAWETQYF. The CDR3 DNA reads TGTGCCAGCAGCTTAGTTCGGGCTTGGGAGACCCAGTACTTC. The chain uses TRBV7-2 and TRBJ2-5, with D uncertain. Germline loops: CDR1 SGHTA, CDR2 FQGNSA. The length of the CDR3 is 14 residues. V lost 1 base to trimming and J lost 5 bases, with 11 bases between them.

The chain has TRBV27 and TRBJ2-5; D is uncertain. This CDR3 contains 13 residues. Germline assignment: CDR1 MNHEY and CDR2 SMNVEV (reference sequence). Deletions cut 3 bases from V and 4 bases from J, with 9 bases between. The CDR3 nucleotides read TGTGCCAGCAGTTTTGGGTGGGGAGAGACCCAGTACTTC. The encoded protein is CASSFGWGETQYF.

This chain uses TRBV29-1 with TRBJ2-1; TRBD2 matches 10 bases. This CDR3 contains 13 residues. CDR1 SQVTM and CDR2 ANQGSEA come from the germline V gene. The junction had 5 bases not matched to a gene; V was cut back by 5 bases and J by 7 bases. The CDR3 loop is CSVLAGVRNEQFF. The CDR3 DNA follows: TGCAGCGTTCTAGCGGGAGTGAGGAATGAGCAGTTCTTC.

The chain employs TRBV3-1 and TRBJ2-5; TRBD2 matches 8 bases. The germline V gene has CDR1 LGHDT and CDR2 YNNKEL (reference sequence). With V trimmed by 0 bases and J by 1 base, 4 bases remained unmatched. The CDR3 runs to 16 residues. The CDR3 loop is CASSQDSGSPQETQYF. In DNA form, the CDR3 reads TGTGCCAGCAGCCAAGACAGCGGGAGCCCCCAAGAGACCCAGTACTTC.

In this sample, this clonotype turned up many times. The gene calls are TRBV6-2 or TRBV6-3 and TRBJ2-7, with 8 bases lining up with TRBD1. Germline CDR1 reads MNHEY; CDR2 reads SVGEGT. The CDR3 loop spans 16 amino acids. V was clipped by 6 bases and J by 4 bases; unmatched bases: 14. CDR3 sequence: CASRNPARDRTYEQYF. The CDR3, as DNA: TGTGCCAGCAGAAATCCCGCTCGGGACAGGACTTACGAGCAGTACTTC.

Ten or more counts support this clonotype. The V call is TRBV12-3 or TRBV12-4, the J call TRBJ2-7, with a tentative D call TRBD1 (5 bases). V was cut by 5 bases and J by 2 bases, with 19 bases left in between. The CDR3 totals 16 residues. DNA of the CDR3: TGTGCCAGCAGTAACTCAGGGTCTCTACTTGCCTACGAGCAGTACTTC. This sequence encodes CASSNSGSLLAYEQYF.

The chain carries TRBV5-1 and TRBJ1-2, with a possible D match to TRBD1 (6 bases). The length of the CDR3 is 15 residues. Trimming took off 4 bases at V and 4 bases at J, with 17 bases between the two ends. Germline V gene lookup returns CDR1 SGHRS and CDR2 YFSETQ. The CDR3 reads CASSGAARGGYGYTF. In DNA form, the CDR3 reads TGCGCCAGCAGCGGAGCCGCCAGGGGCGGCTATGGCTACACCTTC. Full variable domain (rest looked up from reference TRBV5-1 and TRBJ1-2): KAGVTQTPRYLIKTRGQQVTLSCSPISGHRSVSWYQQTPGQGLQFLFEYFSETQRNKGNFPGRFSGRQFSNSRSEMNVSTLELGDSALYLCASSGAARGGYGYTFGSGTRLTVV.

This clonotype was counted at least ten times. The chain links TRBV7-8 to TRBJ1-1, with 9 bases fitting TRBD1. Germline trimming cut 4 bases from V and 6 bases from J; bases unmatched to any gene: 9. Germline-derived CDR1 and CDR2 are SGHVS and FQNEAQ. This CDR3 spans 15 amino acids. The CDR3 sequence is CASSYRDRAVSEAFF. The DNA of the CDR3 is TGTGCCAGCAGCTACCGGGACAGGGCGGTCTCTGAAGCTTTCTTT.

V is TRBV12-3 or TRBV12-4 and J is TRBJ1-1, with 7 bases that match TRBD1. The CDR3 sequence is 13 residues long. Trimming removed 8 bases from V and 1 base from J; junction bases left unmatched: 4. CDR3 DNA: TGTGCCAGCGGGTGGACAGGGAACACTGAAGCTTTCTTT. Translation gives CASGWTGNTEAFF.

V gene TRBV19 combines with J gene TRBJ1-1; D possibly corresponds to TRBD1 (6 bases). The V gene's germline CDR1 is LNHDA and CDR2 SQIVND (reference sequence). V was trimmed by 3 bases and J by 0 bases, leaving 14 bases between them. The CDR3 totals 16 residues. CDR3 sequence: CASSISSAGVNTEAFF. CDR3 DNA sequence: TGTGCCAGTAGTATTTCATCGGCAGGGGTGAACACTGAAGCTTTCTTT.

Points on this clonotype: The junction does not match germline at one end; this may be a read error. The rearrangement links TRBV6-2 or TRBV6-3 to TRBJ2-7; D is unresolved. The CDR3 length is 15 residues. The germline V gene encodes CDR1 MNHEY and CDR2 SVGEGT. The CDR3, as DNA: TGTGCCAGCAGGATGGGCAGCTCGAGCTCCTACGAGCAGTGCTTC. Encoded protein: CASRMGSSSSYEQCF.